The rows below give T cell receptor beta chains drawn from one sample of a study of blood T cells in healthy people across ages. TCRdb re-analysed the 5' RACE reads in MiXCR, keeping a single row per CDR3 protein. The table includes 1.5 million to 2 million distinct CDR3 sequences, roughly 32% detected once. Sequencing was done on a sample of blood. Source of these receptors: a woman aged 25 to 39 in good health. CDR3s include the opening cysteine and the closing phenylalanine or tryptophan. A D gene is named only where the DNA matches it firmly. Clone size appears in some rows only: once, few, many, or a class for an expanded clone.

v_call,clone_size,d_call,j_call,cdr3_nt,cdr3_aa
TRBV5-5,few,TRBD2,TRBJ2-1,TGTGCCAGCAGCATCGGACTAGCGGGGGGTTATGAGCAGTTCTTC,CASSIGLAGGYEQFF
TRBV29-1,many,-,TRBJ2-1,TGCAGCGTTGAAGATGACAGGAGATACAATGAGCAGTTCTTC,CSVEDDRRYNEQFF
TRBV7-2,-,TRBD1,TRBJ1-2,TGTGCCAGCAGCCCGGACAGGGAAGATGGCTACACCTTC,CASSPDREDGYTF
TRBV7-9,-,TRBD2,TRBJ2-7,TGTGCCAGCAGCCCTGATCGGCTAGCGGGAGGTCGGTACGAGCAGTACTTC,CASSPDRLAGGRYEQYF
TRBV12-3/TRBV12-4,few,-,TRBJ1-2,TGTGCCAGCAGTTCGAGTCAACCCAGGGCTCGGGATGGCTACACCTTC,CASSSSQPRARDGYTF
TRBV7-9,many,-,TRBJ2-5,TGTGCCAGCACCTTTTTGGGGCAAGAGACCCAGTACTTC,CASTFLGQETQYF
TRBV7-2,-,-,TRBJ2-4,TGTGCCAGCAGCTCTACTTGGGAAGAGCAGTACTTC,CASSSTWEEQYF
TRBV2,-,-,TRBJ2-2,TGTGCCAGCAGCCCGGGGGTGGCCGCCGGGGAGCTGTTTTTT,CASSPGVAAGELFF
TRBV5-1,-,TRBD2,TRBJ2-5,TGCGCCAGCAGCACCGAAGCGGGAGGGTCCCAAGAGACCCGGTACTTC,CASSTEAGGSQETRYF
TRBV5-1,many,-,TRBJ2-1,TGTGCCAGCAGTTCAAATTACAATGAGCAGTTCTTC,CASSSNYNEQFF
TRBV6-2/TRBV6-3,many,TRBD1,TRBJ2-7,TGTGCCAGCAGTTACCCTCGGGACAGGGGTTCCTACGAGCAGTACTTC,CASSYPRDRGSYEQYF
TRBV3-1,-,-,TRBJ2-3,TGTGCCAGCAGCCAACCGCGGGGAGGCACAGATACGCAGTATTTT,CASSQPRGGTDTQYF
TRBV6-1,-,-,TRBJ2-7,TGTGCCAGCAGTGAAGAGGGGAAGGGGGAGTACTTC,CASSEEGKGEYF
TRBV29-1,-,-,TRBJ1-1,TGCAGCGTTGAAGATAGGGCAGGGCGTGAAGCTTTCTTT,CSVEDRAGREAFF
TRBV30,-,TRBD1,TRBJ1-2,TGTGCCTGGGCTGAGACAGGGTTGTGGTATGGCTACACCTTC,CAWAETGLWYGYTF
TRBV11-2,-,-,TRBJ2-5,TGTGCCAGCGCGACCCAGCGAACCCAAGAGACCCAGTACTTC,CASATQRTQETQYF
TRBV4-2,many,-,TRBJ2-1,TGTGCCAGCAGCCAAAGCTCGGGAGTATATAATGAGCAGTTCTTC,CASSQSSGVYNEQFF
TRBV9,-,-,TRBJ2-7,TGTGCCAGCAGCGTAGTAGACTCCTACAATGAGCAGTACTTC,CASSVVDSYNEQYF
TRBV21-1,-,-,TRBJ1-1,TGTGCCAGCAGCAAAAAGGGGCAGGGGTTCGCTGAAGCTTTCTTT,CASSKKGQGFAEAFF
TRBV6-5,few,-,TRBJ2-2,TGTGCCAGCAGTTACGGAGCGGAGAACACCGGGGAGCTGTTTTTT,CASSYGAENTGELFF
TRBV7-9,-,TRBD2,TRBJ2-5,TGTGCCAGCAGCCTGACTAGCGAGGGGCAAGAGACCCAGTACTTC,CASSLTSEGQETQYF
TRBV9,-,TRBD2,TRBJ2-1,TGTGCCAACAGCGCCCGGGAAGGACTAGCGGGAGTTCAGTTCTTC,CANSAREGLAGVQFF
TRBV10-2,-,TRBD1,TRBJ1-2,TGCGCCAGCAATCCGGGACAGATCTATGGCCACACCTTC,CASNPGQIYGHTF
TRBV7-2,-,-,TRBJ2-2,TGTGCCAGCAGCCCAACGGGGTATGACACCGGGGAGCTGTTTTTT,CASSPTGYDTGELFF
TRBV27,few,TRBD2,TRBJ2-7,TGTGCCAGCATCGCTAGCGGGTCATACGAGCAGTACTTC,CASIASGSYEQYF
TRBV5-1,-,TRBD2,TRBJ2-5,TGCGCCAGCAGCCGGGGACTAGCGGGGCCCGAGGAGACCCAGTACTTC,CASSRGLAGPEETQYF
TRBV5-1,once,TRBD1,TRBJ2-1,TGCGCCAGCAGCCGGGACAGGGACGGACGTAGGCAGTTCTTC,CASSRDRDGRRQFF
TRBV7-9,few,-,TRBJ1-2,TGTGCCAGCAGCTCCCCCGAAGAATGGTATGGCTACACCTTC,CASSSPEEWYGYTF
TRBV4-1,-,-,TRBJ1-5,TGCGCCAGCAGCCAAGGTGTCACAAGTCAGCCCCAGCATTTT,CASSQGVTSQPQHF
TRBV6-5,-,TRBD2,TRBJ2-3,TGTGCCAGCAGATTCCTAGCGGGGGGTCCAGATACGCAGTATTTT,CASRFLAGGPDTQYF
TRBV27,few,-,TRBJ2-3,TGTGCCAGCAGCACACTAGTTAGCACAGATACGCAGTATTTT,CASSTLVSTDTQYF
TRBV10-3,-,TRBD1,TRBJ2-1,TGTGCCATCGGACAGGGTCCCTCGTTCTATGAGCAGTTCTTC,CAIGQGPSFYEQFF
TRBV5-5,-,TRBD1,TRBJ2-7,TGTGCCAGCAGCTGGGGACAGGGAGAGTACGAGCAGTACTTC,CASSWGQGEYEQYF
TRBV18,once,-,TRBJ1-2,TGTGCCAGCTCACCGGGGGCAGACCGTAACTATGGCTACACCTTC,CASSPGADRNYGYTF
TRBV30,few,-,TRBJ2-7,TGTGCCTGGAGCCCGGGTTGGGCCTACGAGCAGTACTTC,CAWSPGWAYEQYF
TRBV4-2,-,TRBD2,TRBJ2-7,TGTGCCAGCAGCCAAGAGGATAGCGGGGGTAAGCAGTACTTC,CASSQEDSGGKQYF
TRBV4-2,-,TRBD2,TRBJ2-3,TGTGCCAGCAGCCAAATTGGACTAGCGGGGGGGCGAGTCGCAGATACGCAGTATTTT,CASSQIGLAGGRVADTQYF
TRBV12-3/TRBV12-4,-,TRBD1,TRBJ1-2,TGTGCCAGCACCCCGGGACAGGGACTCGGCTACACCTTC,CASTPGQGLGYTF
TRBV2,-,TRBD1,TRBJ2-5,TGTGCCAGCAGTCGGCAGGGGGCCCTAGAGACCCAGTACTTC,CASSRQGALETQYF
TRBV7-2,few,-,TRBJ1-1,TGTGCCAGCAGCTTATCGGGCGCAGGAAGACCGAACACTGAAGCTTTCTTT,CASSLSGAGRPNTEAFF
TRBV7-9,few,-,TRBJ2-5,TGTGCCAGCAGCACCGAAATGGGGGGGCGAGGAGAGACCCAGTACTTC,CASSTEMGGRGETQYF
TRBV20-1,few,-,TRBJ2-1,TGCAGTGCTAGAGATTTTTTCGGGGGCGATTATCTTAGTGAGCAGTTCTTC,CSARDFFGGDYLSEQFF
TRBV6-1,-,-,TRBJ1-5,TGTGCCAGCGAGCGGAGGTTTGATCAGCCCCAGCATTTT,CASERRFDQPQHF
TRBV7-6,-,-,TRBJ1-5,TGTGCCAGCAGCCGGGACATCAGCAATCAGCCCCAGCATTTT,CASSRDISNQPQHF
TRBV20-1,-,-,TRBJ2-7,TGCAGTGCTCCCCACAGAATTTCAGCAGGAGGTCTACCAACGTACGAGCAGTACTTC,CSAPHRISAGGLPTYEQYF
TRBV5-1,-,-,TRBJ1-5,TGCGCCAGCAGCTTGGATCCAGCCTACAATCAGCCCCAGCATTTT,CASSLDPAYNQPQHF
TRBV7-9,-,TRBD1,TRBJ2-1,TGTGCCAGCAGCCCCCAAGTCCCGGGACAGGGGGCTGGTGAGCAGTTCTTC,CASSPQVPGQGAGEQFF
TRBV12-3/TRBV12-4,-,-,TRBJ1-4,TGTGCCAGCAGCAGACTTTCAACTAATGAAAAACTGTTTTTT,CASSRLSTNEKLFF
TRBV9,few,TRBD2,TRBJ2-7,TGTGCCAGCAGCGTAAGCGGGGCCAACGCAGAGTACGAGCAGTACTTC,CASSVSGANAEYEQYF
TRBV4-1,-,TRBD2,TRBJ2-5,TGCGCCAGCAGCCAGAGGGGGAAGAGAGAGATGGCGGGGGGGCCAGAGACCCAGTACTTC,CASSQRGKREMAGGPETQYF
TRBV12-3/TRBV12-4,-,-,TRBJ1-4,TGTGCCAGCACTCCTGGGACCCCTGGGGGAAAACTGTTTTTT,CASTPGTPGGKLFF
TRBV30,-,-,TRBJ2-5,TGTGCCTGGACCCCTCTCCGGGGGAGAGCACCCCAAGAGACCCAGTACTTC,CAWTPLRGRAPQETQYF
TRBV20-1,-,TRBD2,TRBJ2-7,TGCAGTGCCATAGCGGGAGATCCCGACGAGCAGTACTTC,CSAIAGDPDEQYF
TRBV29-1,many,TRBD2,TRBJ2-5,TGCAGCATTTCCGGGACTAGCGGTTTCCAAGAGACCCAGTACTTC,CSISGTSGFQETQYF